This passage covers 13 T cell receptor beta chains from one sample sequenced in a study of CD8 T cells in ankylosing spondylitis. TCRdb re-derived calls from the 5' RACE reads in MiXCR, one entry per CDR3 protein. Here the sample spans tens of thousands of distinct CDR3 sequences, approximately 9.6% being singletons. For these TCRs, the target antigens are not known. General study findings and limits: Seemingly characteristic of ankylosing spondylitis blood was a TCR beta motif consisting of 7 or 8 highly homologous variants.

Material for sequencing was blood, either unsorted or a sorted T cell fraction (not recorded which). These receptors were collected from a male donor with ankylosing spondylitis.

This clonotype was seen only a few times. The chain carries TRBV7-9 and TRBJ1-2, with TRBD1 as a possible D gene (6 bases). V was cut by 6 bases and J by 3 bases, with 11 bases left in between. There are 13 residues in the CDR3. Germline V CDR1 and CDR2: SEHNR, FQNEAQ (reference sequence). Written as DNA, the CDR3 is TGTGCCAGCAGTAGACAGGAGGACTATGGCTACACCTTC. Amino acids: CASSRQEDYGYTF.

This clonotype showed up many times. The rearrangement links TRBV29-1 to TRBJ2-1, with no clear D. This CDR3 has 11 residues. Trimming stripped 3 bases from V and 4 bases from J, with 4 bases between. Germline-derived CDR1 and CDR2 are SQVTM and ANQGSEA. CDR3 protein: CSVDSYNEQFF. The CDR3 DNA reads as TGCAGCGTTGACAGTTACAATGAGCAGTTCTTC.

This clonotype showed up many times. This chain joins TRBV24-1 and TRBJ1-2, with D possibly matching TRBD1 (5 bases). Trimming stripped 4 bases from V and 3 bases from J, with 11 bases between. Germline loops: CDR1 KGHDR, CDR2 SFDVKD. This CDR3 has 14 amino acids. The CDR3 DNA reads as TGTGCCACCAGTGACAGGGTTTTCGACTATGGCTACACCTTC. Protein product: CATSDRVFDYGYTF.

This clonotype showed up just a few times. V is TRBV5-1 and J is TRBJ1-3, with 7 bases aligning to TRBD1. The junction had 8 bases not matched to a gene; V was cut back by 5 bases and J by 0 bases. CDR3 length: 16 amino acids. The germline CDR1 and CDR2 sequences are SGHRS and YFSETQ. CDR3 sequence: CASRRDSLDSGNTIYF. In DNA, the CDR3 is TGCGCCAGCAGACGGGACAGTCTTGACTCTGGAAACACCATATATTTT.

The V gene is TRBV3-1, the J gene TRBJ2-1, with no clear D. Trimming removed 1 base at V and 8 bases at J, with 6 bases between. The CDR3 has 12 amino acids. Germline V gives CDR1 LGHDT, CDR2 YNNKEL (reference sequence). The CDR3 reads CASSQVGYEQFF. Written as DNA, the CDR3 is TGTGCCAGCAGCCAAGTAGGTTATGAGCAGTTCTTC.

At least ten counts were recorded for this clonotype. This chain connects TRBV5-5 to TRBJ2-4; possibly TRBD2 for D (5 bases). Trimming stripped 6 bases from V and 7 bases from J, with 20 bases between. Germline V gene sequence: CDR1 SGHKS, CDR2 YYEKEE (reference sequence). The CDR3 has 15 residues. Written as DNA, the CDR3 is TGTGCCAGCACCACCCCCGAGGGTATCGGGAACATTCAGTACTTC. Residues: CASTTPEGIGNIQYF.

This clonotype turned up a few times. The chain combines TRBV5-6 with TRBJ2-1, with a weak D call TRBD1 (6 bases). The CDR3 totals 15 residues. Deletions cut 0 bases from V and 4 bases from J, with 11 bases between. CDR1 and CDR2 from the germline V gene are SGHDT and YYEEEE. The CDR3 here is CASSLDRAPYNEQFF. CDR3 DNA: TGTGCCAGCAGCTTGGACAGGGCTCCTTACAATGAGCAGTTCTTC.

This clonotype was detected ten times or more. The rearrangement joins TRBV5-5 to TRBJ2-1; the D gene is possibly TRBD2 (5 bases). This CDR3 comprises 13 residues. Trimming pared 0 bases from V and 14 bases from J, leaving 15 bases between. CDR1 and CDR2 (germline): SGHKS, YYEKEE (reference sequence). The CDR3 coding sequence is TGTGCCAGCAGCTTGGATCTGGGGTCCGGGGAGTTCTTC. Its protein is CASSLDLGSGEFF.

This clonotype has ten or more counts. This chain uses TRBV7-9 with TRBJ2-1, with 9 bases fitting TRBD2. The CDR3 has 15 amino acids. J lost 6 bases, V lost 5 bases, and 8 bases had no gene match. The germline gives CDR1 SEHNR, CDR2 FQNEAQ (reference sequence). The CDR3 sequence: CASSAGLASGNEQFF. In nucleotides, the CDR3 is TGTGCCAGCAGCGCCGGACTAGCGAGCGGCAATGAGCAGTTCTTC.

This clonotype was counted many times. The chain employs TRBV5-6 and TRBJ2-3; possible D gene TRBD2, 6 bases. CDR3 length: 10 amino acids. Between the trimmed V and J ends, which lost 10 bases and 3 bases, there was a span of 6 bases. Germline assignment: CDR1 SGHDT and CDR2 YYEEEE. CDR3 DNA sequence: TGTGCCGCGGGGACAGATACGCAGTATTTT. This sequence encodes CAAGTDTQYF.

This clonotype was seen a handful of times. The chain joins TRBV7-9 to TRBJ1-2; maybe TRBD1 (5 bases). The V and J ends lost 3 bases and 1 base respectively, with 15 bases between them. The CDR3 consists of 16 residues. Per the germline V gene, CDR1 is SEHNR and CDR2 is FQNEAQ (reference sequence). In DNA form, the CDR3 reads TGTGCCAGCAGCTTGTTTGCACAGGAGCTTAACTATGGCTACACCTTC. Translation: CASSLFAQELNYGYTF. Variable domain in full (rest from reference TRBV7-9 and TRBJ1-2): DTGVSQNPRHKITKRGQNVTFRCDPISEHNRLYWYRQTLGQGPEFLTYFQNEAQLEKSRLLSDRFSAERPKGSFSTLEIQRTEQGDSAMYLCASSLFAQELNYGYTFGSGTRLTVV.

This clonotype was detected many times. The chain links TRBV4-1 to TRBJ2-1; 10 bases map to TRBD2. Germline trimming cut 0 bases from V and 3 bases from J; bases unmatched to any gene: 8. From germline, CDR1 is MGHRA and CDR2 YSYEKL. The CDR3 is 18 residues long. CDR3 loop: CASSQDSPRLAGYNEQFF. The CDR3 nucleotides are TGCGCCAGCAGCCAAGATTCCCCACGACTAGCGGGCTACAATGAGCAGTTCTTC.

This clonotype was seen more than once but under ten times. The rearrangement joins TRBV13 to TRBJ1-1; perhaps TRBD1 as D (6 bases). The CDR3 is 14 amino acids. The ends were cut back, 0 bases at V and 6 bases at J, with 11 bases in the middle. CDR1 and CDR2 (germline): PRHDT, FYEKMQ (reference sequence). The CDR3 DNA sequence: TGTGCCAGCAGCTTAGGGGGGGGCGAGTCTGAAGCTTTCTTT. Protein: CASSLGGGESEAFF.